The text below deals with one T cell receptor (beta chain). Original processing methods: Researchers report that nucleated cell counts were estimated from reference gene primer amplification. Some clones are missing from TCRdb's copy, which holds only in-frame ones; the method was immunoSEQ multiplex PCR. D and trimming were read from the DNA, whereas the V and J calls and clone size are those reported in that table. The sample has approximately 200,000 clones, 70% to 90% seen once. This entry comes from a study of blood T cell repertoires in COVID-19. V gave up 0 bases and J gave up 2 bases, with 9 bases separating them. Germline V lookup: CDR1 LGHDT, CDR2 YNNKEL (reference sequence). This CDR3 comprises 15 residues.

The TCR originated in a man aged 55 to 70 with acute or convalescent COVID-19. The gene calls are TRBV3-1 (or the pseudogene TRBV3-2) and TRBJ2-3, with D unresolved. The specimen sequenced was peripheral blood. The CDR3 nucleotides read TGTGCCAGCAGCCAAGATTGGCGGTTCACAGATACGCAGTATTTT. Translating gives CASSQDWRFTDTQYF.